This TCR beta chain was identified in a study of neurological immune-mediated disorders. Over 170 million TCR-beta sequences from 15-18 subjects came from every sequencing run. MiXCR was run by TCRdb on the 5' RACE reads, yielding one entry per CDR3 protein. The data show some 30,000 distinct CDR3 sequences, around 21% seen once. J gave up 4 bases and V 2 bases, and 7 bases lay outside the gene matches. The germline gives CDR1 SGHTA, CDR2 FQGNSA. CDR3 length equals 16 residues. In this sample, this clonotype turned up many times. Unsorted libraries were prepared from 2 million PBMCs held at -80 C. This TCR came from a woman aged 60-75 years in good health. The chain couples TRBV7-2 to TRBJ2-1; 8 nucleotides match TRBD2. Input material: PBMCs. The CDR3 DNA sequence: TGTGCCAGCAGCTTAACGGTCGGACTAGCTTACAATGAGCAGTTCTTC. This codes for CASSLTVGLAYNEQFF.